This entry describes one T cell receptor (beta chain). This clonotype was seen many times. No antigen is known for it. No base quality values were provided; no much bigger clone lies one nucleotide off. Libraries were constructed by multiplex PCR. Sequencing was carried out with an Illumina HiSeq 4000. CDR3 regions were amplified by Arm-PCR with iRepertoire HTBI primers to construct TCR beta libraries. Before sequencing, the PCR products underwent gel purification. The authors' analysis ran thus. Across samples, about 63 TRBV and 13 to 15 TRBJ segments were identified and used for gene usage analysis of CDR3 amino acid clonotypes. Filtered high-quality paired reads were merged into contigs using COPE and FqMerger. BLAST was used to align contigs to the IMGT TRBV, TRBD and TRBJ reference genes, and CDR3 was defined following IMGT. Clonotypes above 0.1% frequency were classified as highly expanded clones. Shannon entropy was used to measure repertoire diversity, and the Gini coefficient was used to measure V-J evenness. A clonotype found in more than one individual was treated as public. The public reads were reprocessed in TCRdb via fastp at Q25 and MiXCR, keeping in-frame beta chains. A single entry per CDR3 protein holds the most common genes and DNA from its merged rows. The V and J calls shown here were made by TCRdb, not taken from the authors' results. This sample comprises hundreds of thousands of distinct CDR3 sequences, less than 25% of them detected only once. Less than 25% of the sample rests with the top ten.

This entry comes from a study of regulatory T cells in long-lasting Graves disease (dated by TCRdb to the early 2020s). About the investigation overall: Persistent Graves' disease was defined as persistently positive TSH receptor autoantibodies together with antithyroid drug treatment for over 5 years. Patients with persistent Graves' disease were compared with patients with newly diagnosed Graves' disease using TCR sequencing and RNA sequencing of peripheral blood. On average, persistent Graves' disease patients in the clinical cohort had been on antithyroid drugs for approximately ten years. The study was registered as a clinical trial and conducted in China. TCR sequencing covered 13 persistent and around 20 newly diagnosed Graves' disease patients, 33 samples in total.

The paper as a whole reports these results and caveats: The study examined only peripheral blood because the primary lesion, thyroid tissue, could not be accessed. Patients with persistent disease shared more public clonotypes (around 2,500) than newly diagnosed patients did (about 1,000). Compared with newly diagnosed patients, patients with persistent Graves' disease had lower TCR Shannon entropy and fewer highly expanded clones, which suggests clonal expansion. Sequencing and analysis were limited to the TCR beta chain. The authors acknowledged the small sample size as a limitation that may reduce accuracy.

According to the study, the label for this sample's time point signals: persistent/refractory GD, antithyroid drugs over 5 years with positive TRAb. RNA was extracted from PBMCs in TRIzol for both TCR sequencing and RNA sequencing. The diagnosis of Graves' disease was made according to American Thyroid Association guidelines. Patients were recruited from an endocrinology department in Xi'an, China. From each patient, approximately 9 milliliters of peripheral blood was collected into an EDTA anticoagulant tube. PBMCs were isolated by Ficoll Paque Plus density gradient separation without further T cell sorting. An Agilent 2100 Bioanalyzer and agarose gel were used to check RNA quality, while a NanoDrop 2000 measured RNA concentration. Sequences were derived from peripheral blood mononuclear cells (PBMCs), sampled when the disease was refractory, from a patient treated with antithyroid drugs. The sequence came from a female donor with Graves disease.

CDR3 sequence: CASRTLGGVANYGYTF. In nucleotide form, the sequence is TGTGCCAGCAGGACACTAGGAGGGGTAGCTAACTATGGCTACACCTTC. The sequence is built from TRBV28 and TRBJ1-2; the D segment could be TRBD1, given 5 matching bases. Cut back by 6 bases and 0 bases, the V and J ends lie 17 bases apart. Spanning cysteine to phenylalanine, the CDR3 consists of 16 amino acids. Only CDR3 DNA remains: 48 bases, in frame from the first base. For CDR1 and CDR2, the germline V gene lists MDHEN and SYDVKM.